This record concerns one T cell receptor (beta chain) sequence. Its antigen is not known. This sample stems from a study of graft-versus-host responses after intestinal transplantation. The assay was immunoSEQ multiplex PCR, and TCRdb's table has in-frame clones only and misses some. The repertoire includes just under 65,000 clones, approximately 91% of them detected once, and about 1.7% sits in the top ten. CDR1 SGHVS and CDR2 FNYEAQ come from the germline V gene. The CDR3 loop spans 13 amino acids. Trimming took 8 bases from V and 6 from J, leaving 17 bases between them. The chain employs TRBV7-6 and TRBJ2-7; D uncertain. The material sequenced was unstimulated CD8+ T cells sorted from spleen or lymph node cells, taken before transplant. The clonotype was recovered from a human donor who was the organ donor for an intestinal transplant. The CDR3 protein is CASAQSPGREQYF. CDR3 bases: TGTGCCAGCGCTCAAAGTCCGGGTCGCGAGCAGTACTTC. The full variable domain, rest sourced from reference TRBV7-6 and TRBJ2-7, is GAGVSQSPRYKVTKRGQDVALRCDPISGHVSLYWYRQALGQGPEFLTYFNYEAQQDKSGLPNDRFSAERPEGSISTLTIQRTEQRDSAMYRCASAQSPGREQYFGPGTRLTVT.